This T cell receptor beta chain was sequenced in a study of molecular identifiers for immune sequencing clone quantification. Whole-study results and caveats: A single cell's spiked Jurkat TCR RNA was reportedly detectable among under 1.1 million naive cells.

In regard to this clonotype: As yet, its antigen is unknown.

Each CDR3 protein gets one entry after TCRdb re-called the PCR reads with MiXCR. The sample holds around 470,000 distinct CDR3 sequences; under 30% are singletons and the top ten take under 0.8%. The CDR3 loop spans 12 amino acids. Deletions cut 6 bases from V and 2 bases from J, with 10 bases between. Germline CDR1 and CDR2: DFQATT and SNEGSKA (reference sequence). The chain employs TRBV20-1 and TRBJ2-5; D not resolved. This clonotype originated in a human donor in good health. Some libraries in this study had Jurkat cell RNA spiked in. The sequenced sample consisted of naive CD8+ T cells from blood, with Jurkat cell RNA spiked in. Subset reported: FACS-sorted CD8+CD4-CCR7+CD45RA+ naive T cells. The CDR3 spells CSARTRQETQYF. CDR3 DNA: TGCAGTGCCCGGACGCGTCAAGAGACCCAGTACTTC.